The 17 T cell receptor beta chains below were found in one sample sequenced in a study of CD8 T cells in ankylosing spondylitis. TCRdb passed the 5' RACE reads through MiXCR, listing each CDR3 protein once. The sample contains 130,000 or so distinct CDR3 sequences, approximately 6.8% of which appear only once. Material: blood, either unsorted or a sorted T cell fraction (not recorded which). These receptors all come from a male donor with ankylosing spondylitis or in good health (not recorded which).

The chain joins TRBV18 to TRBJ1-2; D is possibly TRBD1 (6 bases). The germline V gene has CDR1 KGHSH and CDR2 LQKENI. The ends were cut back, 6 bases at V and 6 bases at J, with 14 bases in the middle. The CDR3 is 13 amino acids. The CDR3: CASSQGGPNGYTF. The CDR3 coding sequence is TGTGCCAGCTCCCAAGGGGGTCCTAATGGCTACACCTTC.

This clonotype came up many times. V is TRBV5-1 and J is TRBJ1-2; TRBD1 might be the D (5 bases). The CDR3 sequence is 15 residues long. The ends were cut back, 4 bases at V and 2 bases at J, with 15 bases in the middle. CDR1 is SGHRS, CDR2 YFSETQ, per germline. The CDR3 protein is CASSTSGTTNYGYTF. CDR3 sequence (DNA): TGCGCCAGCAGCACGTCCGGGACTACAAACTATGGCTACACCTTC.

This clonotype was recorded many times. V is TRBV20-1 and J is TRBJ2-7; the D gene is possibly TRBD2 (7 bases). Trimming stripped 3 bases from V and 3 bases from J, with 12 bases between. The germline V gene has CDR1 DFQATT and CDR2 SNEGSKA (reference sequence). This CDR3 region has 13 residues. CDR3: CSASGGRYYEQYF. In nucleotides, the CDR3 is TGCAGTGCTAGCGGGGGGCGTTACTACGAGCAGTACTTC.

The table lists this clonotype with many counts. This sequence joins TRBV5-1 and TRBJ2-1; D is possibly TRBD1 (6 bases). The CDR3 runs to 14 residues. The V and J ends lost 0 bases and 4 bases respectively, with 8 bases between them. Germline assignment: CDR1 SGHRS and CDR2 YFSETQ. The CDR3 bases are TGCGCCAGCAGCTTGGGGACAGAGTACAATGAGCAGTTCTTC. This encodes CASSLGTEYNEQFF.

This chain joins TRBV12-3 or TRBV12-4 and TRBJ2-1, with 9 nucleotides matching TRBD2. This CDR3 comprises 15 residues. V was pared by 7 bases and J by 4 bases, with 8 bases of the junction left unmatched. The CDR3 DNA follows: TGTGCCAGCACCACGCTAGCGGGACCTTACAATGAGCAGTTCTTC. It encodes CASTTLAGPYNEQFF.

This clonotype was counted at least ten times. The chain is built from TRBV5-1 and TRBJ2-1; no definite D call. The CDR3 runs to 12 residues. Germline CDR1 reads SGHRS; CDR2 reads YFSETQ. Between the trimmed V and J ends, which lost 3 bases and 8 bases, there was a span of 9 bases. The CDR3 DNA is TGCGCCAGCAGCTCAACCTTGCATGAGCAGTTCTTC. It is translated as CASSSTLHEQFF.

This clonotype was recorded many times. The chain couples TRBV12-3 or TRBV12-4 to TRBJ1-6; the D is unclear. The CDR3 consists of 12 residues. V was trimmed by 4 bases and J by 8 bases, leaving 6 bases between them. CDR3 protein: CASSYSHSPLHF. The CDR3 coding sequence is TGTGCCAGCAGTTACTCCCATTCACCCCTCCACTTT.

In this sample, this clonotype turned up many times. J is TRBJ2-2 and V is TRBV14; TRBD1 matches 9 bases. The CDR3 sequence is 15 residues long. The trim removed 4 bases at V and 7 bases at J, leaving 7 bases unmatched. The germline gives CDR1 SGHDN, CDR2 FVKESK. The CDR3 reads CASSPGTGMHGELFF. The CDR3, as DNA: TGTGCCAGCAGCCCGGGGACAGGGATGCACGGGGAGCTGTTTTTT.

This clonotype has a count of ten or more. This chain connects TRBV7-9 to TRBJ2-1, with 11 bases identical to TRBD2. Germline V gives CDR1 SEHNR, CDR2 FQNEAQ (reference sequence). The CDR3 covers 15 residues. With V trimmed by 3 bases and J by 9 bases, 7 bases remained unmatched. The CDR3 DNA follows: TGTGCCAGCAGCTTTGCCACTAGCGGGAGAAGTGAGCAGTTCTTC. Amino acids: CASSFATSGRSEQFF.

This clonotype was detected many times. The chain is built from TRBV20-1 and TRBJ2-1, with 9 bases aligning to TRBD1. The CDR3 sequence is 13 residues long. Unmatched junction bases numbered 5, after V lost 3 bases and J lost 8 bases. Germline CDR1 is DFQATT and CDR2 is SNEGSKA (reference sequence). The CDR3 spells CSARGTGIDEQFF. CDR3 DNA: TGCAGTGCTAGGGGGACAGGGATCGATGAGCAGTTCTTC.

Ten or more counts support this clonotype. This rearrangement joins TRBV20-1 to TRBJ1-1, with D unresolved. V was cut by 3 bases and J by 1 base, with 12 bases left in between. The germline gives CDR1 DFQATT, CDR2 SNEGSKA (reference sequence). CDR3 size: 14 residues. The CDR3 DNA is TGCAGTGCTAGGGAGGGCTTTACGAACACTGAAGCTTTCTTT. Translating gives CSAREGFTNTEAFF.

V and J are TRBV3-1 and TRBJ2-7, with D possibly matching TRBD2 (6 bases). Trimming cost V 1 base and J 2 bases, with 21 bases left between them. There are 18 residues in the CDR3. Germline V lookup: CDR1 LGHDT, CDR2 YNNKEL (reference sequence). DNA for the CDR3: TGTGCCAGCAGCCAAGGTCCTACTAGCTGGGGGGATACCTACGAGCAGTACTTC. Protein sequence: CASSQGPTSWGDTYEQYF.

This clonotype was seen at least ten times. The chain uses TRBV27 and TRBJ1-2, with D perhaps TRBD1 (6 bases). CDR3 length: 16 amino acids. CDR1 MNHEY and CDR2 SMNVEV come from the germline V gene (reference sequence). V was shortened by 6 bases and J by 2 bases, with 19 bases between the two germline ends. The chain's CDR3 is CASSPSQGPKNYGYTF. The CDR3 DNA is TGTGCCAGCAGCCCGTCACAGGGCCCGAAGAACTATGGCTACACCTTC.

In this sample, this clonotype turned up many times. The chain is built from TRBV7-2 and TRBJ2-1, with TRBD2 identical over 14 bases. Germline loops: CDR1 SGHTA, CDR2 FQGNSA. This CDR3 comprises 15 residues. Trimming at V came to 5 bases and at J to 9 bases, leaving 6 bases not matched to a gene. The CDR3 nucleotides read TGTGCCAGCAGCAAGACTAGCGGGGGGGCCGGTGAGCAGTTCTTC. Its protein is CASSKTSGGAGEQFF.

This clonotype was recorded many times. The V call is TRBV4-1, the J call TRBJ1-1; TRBD1 matches 8 bases. V lost 4 bases to trimming and J lost 7 bases; unmatched junction nucleotides: 17. CDR3 size: 17 residues. Germline-derived CDR1 and CDR2 are MGHRA and YSYEKL. The CDR3 here is CASSLKVIIDRGGEAFF. CDR3 in DNA: TGCGCCAGCAGCCTCAAAGTCATCATAGACAGGGGTGGTGAAGCTTTCTTT.

In its sample, this clonotype was seen many times. The rearrangement uses TRBV7-2 and TRBJ1-3, with unresolved D. V gave up 4 bases and J gave up 4 bases, with 14 bases separating them. The CDR3 runs to 15 residues. The germline V gene has CDR1 SGHTA and CDR2 FQGNSA. The CDR3 here is CASSSRRAAGNTIYF. CDR3 DNA: TGTGCCAGCAGCTCCCGGAGGGCAGCCGGAAACACCATATATTTT.

This clonotype appeared many times. The V gene is TRBV20-1, the J gene TRBJ1-1; D is ambiguous. Trimming stripped 5 bases from V and 6 bases from J, with 10 bases between. This CDR3 is 11 amino acids long. In germline, CDR1 is DFQATT, CDR2 SNEGSKA (reference sequence). The CDR3 sequence is CSALWVAEAFF. The CDR3 DNA is TGCAGTGCTTTGTGGGTGGCTGAAGCTTTCTTT.